Described below is a single T cell receptor (beta chain) sequence and its context. It has no known antigen specificity. No much larger clone exists at a distance of one base, and base qualities are not known. These data come from a study of blood T cell repertoires in COVID-19 (TCRdb year 2020). For the study in its entirety: The collaborator samples originated in the United States, Italy and Spain and spanned the acute and convalescent phases of COVID-19. The material from the prospective study consisted of cDNA or gDNA derived from T cells, B-cell-depleted T cells, or PBMCs. Deeply sampled blood TCRbeta repertoires from subjects exposed to, actively infected with, or recovered from COVID-19 were included in the dataset. The repertoires were released in a freely available public database meant as a resource for research on the immune response to SARS-CoV-2. Samples were obtained from the ongoing ImmuneRACE study (first 160 participants) and from 1,000 to 1,500 subjects provided by 6 global collaborators. The sample metadata nearly always contained a de-identified subject ID, COVID-19 status, age in years and sex. HLA class I and class II types, where available, came from metadata supplied by the sample provider rather than from assay-based typing. The research as a whole found: How much clinical and demographic metadata was included differed by source and by participant, and the metadata was provided uncurated.

Participants in the prospective study were enrolled through a virtual design, were aged about 18 to 100 years, and lived in about 25 United States geographic areas. In the prospective study, participants were assigned to cohorts based on the clinical history participants reported in a screening survey and a study questionnaire. Recovered participants in ImmuneRACE Cohort 3 were defined by two consecutive negative NP/OP PCR tests, clearance by a healthcare professional, or resolution of symptoms. In the prospective study, whole blood, serum and a nasopharyngeal or oropharyngeal swab were collected from each participant by mobile phlebotomists. Over an approximately 2-month period, participants in the prospective study had the option of providing additional blood draws and questionnaires. Prospective study blood samples were shipped either frozen or at room temperature before DNA extraction. The immunoSEQ Assay, a bias-controlled multiplex PCR, was used to amplify TCRbeta CDR3 regions from genomic DNA. The source study handled its data this way. Within the assay, amplification of reference gene primers was used to estimate how many nucleated cells each sample contained. Sequence reads were collapsed and filtered to measure the absolute abundance of every unique TCRbeta CDR3 rearrangement. For each sample, productive Simpson clonality was calculated by taking the square root of Simpson's diversity index across productive rearrangements. Drawn from immuneACCESS, this table holds only the in-frame rearrangements with V and J called that TCRdb kept. Clones are partly lost; checked studies trace under half to an unresolved V gene and leave the rest unexplained. V and J calls and clone size are given by that table; D and trimming were obtained from the DNA. The sample table lists about 270,000 clones, 80% to 90% of them with a count of one. The top ten constitute roughly 2.5% of the sample.

Measured from the cysteine to the phenylalanine, the CDR3 is 14 residues long. The only DNA kept is the CDR3, 42 bases in frame from the first base. Here V drops 4 bases and J drops 2 bases, and the junction holds 4 bases not matched to any gene. CDR1 is given as LGHDT and CDR2 as YNNKEL, both from the germline V gene (reference sequence). The rearrangement combines TRBV3-1 (or the pseudogene TRBV3-2) with TRBJ1-1, and TRBD1 matches 7 of the central bases. This clonotype was obtained from a woman aged 18-35 years who had recovered from COVID-19. The material sequenced was PBMCs or T cells enriched from blood (not recorded which). At the DNA level, the sequence is TGTGCCAGCAGCCCGACAGGGATTAACACTGAAGCTTTCTTT. It specifies CASSPTGINTEAFF.